Shown below are 28 T cell receptor beta chains from a single sample sequenced in a study of metastatic and nonmetastatic thyroid tumors. Via MiXCR, TCRdb re-called the PCR reads. The sample lists 6,000 or so clones; 15% to 20% were seen once. No treatment of any kind had been given to any patient before thyroid surgery. Specimen: tumor tissue. Every receptor here comes from a male donor with papillary thyroid cancer or a benign thyroid nodule (not recorded which). Some clones in this sample may be carry-over from other donors' samples.

This clone was found a few times. This sequence joins TRBV6-2 or TRBV6-3 and TRBJ2-7, with 10 bases fitting TRBD2. The CDR3 contains 14 residues. V trimming: 5 bases; J trimming: 6 bases; junction bases outside the gene matches: 7. The V gene's germline CDR1 is MNHEY and CDR2 SVGEGT. The CDR3 is CASSPVAGGREQYF. CDR3 sequence (DNA): TGTGCCAGCAGTCCTGTAGCGGGAGGTCGCGAGCAGTACTTC.

This clone is labeled medium-sized (0.01 to 0.1%). The rearrangement uses TRBV5-1 and TRBJ1-4, with unresolved D. Trimming cost V 0 bases and J 2 bases, with 8 bases left between them. Germline CDR1 SGHRS, CDR2 YFSETQ. This CDR3 has 15 residues. The CDR3 sequence is CASSLEGNTNEKLFF. CDR3 DNA sequence: TGCGCCAGCAGCTTGGAAGGAAACACTAATGAAAAACTGTTTTTT.

By sample share, this clone is medium-sized (0.01 to 0.1%). This chain joins TRBV19 and TRBJ2-3; the match to TRBD2 covers 13 bases. The junction had 8 bases not matched to a gene; V was cut back by 5 bases and J by 0 bases. The germline V gene has CDR1 LNHDA and CDR2 SQIVND (reference sequence). The CDR3 covers 18 residues. The CDR3 nucleotides are TGTGCCAGTAGTGGAGGGACTAGCGGGACACCTAGCACAGATACGCAGTATTTT. It yields the protein CASSGGTSGTPSTDTQYF.

This clone is medium-sized. The V gene is TRBV28, the J gene TRBJ2-2, with no clear D. V shed 6 bases and J shed 1 base, with 15 bases lying between them. Per germline, CDR1 MDHEN and CDR2 SYDVKM. The CDR3 is 16 amino acids. The CDR3 region has the DNA TGTGCCAGCAGCCTATCCGGCCCAGGGAACACCGGGGAGCTGTTTTTT. Translating it yields CASSLSGPGNTGELFF.

Ten or more counts support this clone. The rearrangement uses TRBV7-9 and TRBJ1-4, with a tentative D call TRBD1 (6 bases). V was clipped by 5 bases and J by 5 bases, with 15 bases between them. Germline lookup yields CDR1 SEHNR and CDR2 FQNEAQ (reference sequence). CDR3 length: 15 amino acids. The DNA for the CDR3 is TGTGCCAGCAGCCGAGCGGGGGCTGAAAATGAAAAACTGTTTTTT. Its protein product is CASSRAGAENEKLFF.

The chain is built from TRBV14 and TRBJ1-2; weak D call: TRBD1 (6 bases). From germline, CDR1 is SGHDN and CDR2 FVKESK. Trimming removed 0 bases from V and 8 bases from J, with 16 bases in between. This CDR3 comprises 15 residues. In DNA, the CDR3 is TGTGCCAGCAGCCAAGATCCTAGGGGGGAGAACGGCTACACCTTC. Translating gives CASSQDPRGENGYTF.

This clone was detected ten times or more. The chain carries TRBV3-1 and TRBJ1-1; the D gene is possibly TRBD1 (5 bases). The CDR3 runs to 17 residues. Per germline, CDR1 LGHDT and CDR2 YNNKEL (reference sequence). V was cut by 1 base and J by 4 bases, with 19 bases left in between. The CDR3 sequence: CASSQGGWGGLSTEAFF. In DNA form, the CDR3 reads TGTGCCAGCAGCCAAGGTGGGTGGGGCGGGCTGAGCACTGAAGCTTTCTTT.

This clone was recorded many times. The CDR3 loop is CSVEELDWFPSGHYGYTF. The CDR3 bases are TGCAGCGTTGAAGAGTTGGATTGGTTTCCGAGTGGCCACTATGGCTACACCTTC. The chain uses TRBV29-1 and TRBJ1-2; no definite D call. Per germline, CDR1 SQVTM and CDR2 ANQGSEA. The CDR3 contains 18 residues. V was cut by 0 bases and J by 3 bases, with 23 bases left in between.

This clone has more than one count but fewer than ten. The gene calls are TRBV10-3 and TRBJ1-2; tentatively, D is TRBD1 (5 bases). The CDR3 sequence is 14 residues long. V lost 2 bases, J lost 0 bases, and 7 bases lay in between. Germline values: CDR1 ENHRY, CDR2 SYGVKD. The CDR3 DNA follows: TGTGCCATCAGTGAGAGGGGACCTAACTATGGCTACACCTTC. It yields the protein CAISERGPNYGYTF.

Regarding this clone: A read error may explain this, as a much larger clone is one base away. The V and J genes are TRBV11-1 and TRBJ2-3, with 8 bases lining up with TRBD1. Germline V gene lookup returns CDR1 SGHAT and CDR2 FQDESV (reference sequence). CDR3 size: 15 residues. The CDR3 here is CASRYRDRSTDTRYF. The CDR3 DNA reads TGTGCCAGCAGGTACCGGGACAGGAGCACAGATACGCGGTATTTT.

By proportion, this clone is medium-sized. This chain links TRBV30 with TRBJ1-2; no firm D call. Germline values: CDR1 GTSNPN, CDR2 SVGIG (reference sequence). The CDR3 is 14 residues long. The V and J ends lost 1 base and 4 bases respectively, with 13 bases between them. CDR3 region: CAWSAQGLLYGYTF. The CDR3 nucleotides are TGTGCCTGGAGTGCTCAAGGGCTACTCTATGGCTACACCTTC.

This clone was observed a handful of times. The junction differs from germline at one of its ends, possibly a read error. This chain joins TRBV6-5 and TRBJ2-4; D remains ambiguous. From germline, CDR1 is MNHEY and CDR2 SVGAGI. The CDR3 is 13 residues long. CDR3 sequence (DNA): TGTGCCAGCGCCCAGGTGACCAAAAACATTCAATACTTC. Protein sequence: CASAQVTKNIQYF.

About this clone: One end of the junction is discordant with germline, which a read error may explain. The chain employs TRBV20-1 and TRBJ2-2, with D possibly being TRBD2 (5 bases). The CDR3 length is 13 residues. Germline-derived CDR1 and CDR2 are DFQATT and SNEGSKA (reference sequence). The CDR3 here is CSANGINTGELLF. In DNA form, the CDR3 reads TGCAGTGCGAACGGGATTAACACCGGGGAGCTGCTTTTT.

By sample share, this clone is medium-sized. V and J are TRBV28 and TRBJ2-7; TRBD1 might be the D (5 bases). Trimming stripped 2 bases from V and 7 bases from J, with 9 bases between. The germline gives CDR1 MDHEN, CDR2 SYDVKM. This CDR3 is built from 12 residues. The CDR3 sequence is CASSLMGREQYF. CDR3 DNA sequence: TGTGCCAGCAGTTTAATGGGGCGTGAGCAGTACTTC. Using reference TRBV28 and TRBJ2-7 for the parts outside the CDR3, the full variable domain is DVKVTQSSRYLVKRTGEKVFLECVQDMDHENMFWYRQDPGLGLRLIYFSYDVKMKEKGDIPEGYSVSREKKERFSLILESASTNQTSMYLCASSLMGREQYFGPGTRLTVT.

This clone was seen a few times. The chain combines TRBV27 with TRBJ2-3, with D tentatively TRBD1 (5 bases). The CDR3 has 14 residues. V was trimmed by 3 bases and J by 5 bases, leaving 12 bases between them. From germline, CDR1 is MNHEY and CDR2 SMNVEV (reference sequence). The CDR3 DNA reads as TGTGCCAGCAGTTTGACCAACAGGCTAGATACGCAGTATTTT. Amino acid sequence: CASSLTNRLDTQYF.

This clone ranks as large. The chain is built from TRBV19 and TRBJ2-1; TRBD2 matches at 8 bases. Germline assignment: CDR1 LNHDA and CDR2 SQIVND (reference sequence). V gave up 4 bases and J gave up 0 bases; unmatched junction bases: 2. The CDR3 loop spans 15 amino acids. The CDR3 reads CASSSGGSSYNEQFF. The CDR3 DNA sequence: TGTGCCAGTAGTAGCGGGGGGAGCTCCTACAATGAGCAGTTCTTC. Together with reference TRBV19 and TRBJ2-1, the CDR3 gives the full variable domain: DGGITQSPKYLFRKEGQNVTLSCEQNLNHDAMYWYRQDPGQGLRLIYYSQIVNDFQKGDIAEGYSVSREKKESFPLTVTSAQKNPTAFYLCASSSGGSSYNEQFFGPGTRLTVL.

With respect to this clone: Likely a read error: the CDR3 ends without its conserved phenylalanine or tryptophan. This rearrangement joins TRBV6-2 or TRBV6-3 to TRBJ1-2; D may be TRBD1 (5 bases). Trimming took 2 bases from V and 6 from J, leaving 13 bases between them. CDR3 length: 14 amino acids. CDR1 is MNHEY and CDR2 is SVGEGT in the germline V gene. The CDR3 loop reads CASSYVLGGDGYTL. The CDR3, as DNA: TGTGCCAGCAGTTACGTTTTGGGGGGAGATGGCTACACCCTT.

This clone counts as medium-sized. This chain uses TRBV20-1 with TRBJ2-7, with a weak D call TRBD2 (5 bases). V lost 7 bases and J lost 3, with 13 bases in between. The germline V gene encodes CDR1 DFQATT and CDR2 SNEGSKA (reference sequence). CDR3 length: 12 amino acids. CDR3: CSVPSSSYEQYF. DNA for the CDR3: TGCAGTGTACCTAGCAGTAGCTACGAGCAGTACTTC.

This clone was recorded at least ten times. This CDR3 is also generated by other DNA sequences in the sample. The chain combines TRBV10-2 with TRBJ1-1; possibly TRBD1 for D (6 bases). In germline, CDR1 is WSHSY, CDR2 SAAADI. The ends were cut back, 0 bases at V and 3 bases at J, with 23 bases in the middle. The length of the CDR3 is 19 residues. The CDR3 region is CASSESGARRGWAHTEAFF. Written as DNA, the CDR3 is TGCGCCAGCAGTGAGTCGGGAGCGAGGAGGGGGTGGGCCCACACTGAAGCTTTCTTT.

The table lists this clone with a few counts. This sequence joins TRBV4-2 and TRBJ2-2; maybe TRBD1 (6 bases). In germline, CDR1 is LGHNA, CDR2 YNFKEQ. The CDR3 sequence is 15 residues long. Trimming took off 1 base at V and 1 base at J, with 7 bases between the two ends. CDR3 bases: TGTGCCAGCAGCCAAGGGACAGTGAACACCGGGGAGCTGTTTTTT. Protein: CASSQGTVNTGELFF.

This clone was detected many times. The rearrangement uses TRBV7-9 and TRBJ2-2; 11 nucleotides line up with TRBD1. The CDR3 contains 15 residues. CDR1 is SEHNR, CDR2 FQNEAQ, per germline (reference sequence). With V trimmed by 11 bases and J by 5 bases, 10 bases remained unmatched. The CDR3 is CAGRPGQGGTGELFF. CDR3 nucleotide sequence: TGTGCCGGCCGTCCGGGACAGGGGGGAACCGGGGAGCTGTTTTTT.

This clone is categorized as medium-sized (0.01 to 0.1%). The chain recombines TRBV4-3 with TRBJ1-2; a possible D gene is TRBD1 (6 bases). Germline V gene data show CDR1 as LGHNA and CDR2 as YSLEER. The CDR3 extends over 15 amino acids. The V end was cut by 0 bases, the J end by 8 bases, with 16 bases between. For the CDR3, the DNA is TGCGCCAGCAGCCAAGATAGGCGGACAGTCCAAGGCTACACCTTC. Its protein product is CASSQDRRTVQGYTF.

The chain joins TRBV28 to TRBJ2-7, with D unclear. Germline assignment: CDR1 MDHEN and CDR2 SYDVKM. This CDR3 has 11 residues. Trimming took 2 bases from V and 5 from J, leaving 4 bases between them. CDR3 loop: CASSLVDEQYF. In DNA form, the CDR3 reads TGTGCCAGCAGTTTAGTGGACGAGCAGTACTTC.

In the case of this clone: Lacking the conserved final phenylalanine or tryptophan, this CDR3 likely reflects a read error. The chain carries TRBV6-4 and TRBJ1-5, with D perhaps matching TRBD1 (6 bases). Germline V CDR1 and CDR2: MRHNA, SNTAGT. CDR3 length: 14 residues. The V end was cut by 9 bases, the J end by 1 base, with 13 bases between. CDR3 nucleotide sequence: TGTGCCAGTAGCCGGGACATAAGCAATCAGCCCCAGCATCTT. This sequence encodes CASSRDISNQPQHL.

This clone is medium-sized within its sample. For the CDR3, the DNA is TGTGCCAGCAGCACGGGACAGGTTTACAATTCACCCCTCCACTTT. The encoded protein is CASSTGQVYNSPLHF. The V gene is TRBV11-2, the J gene TRBJ1-6; 8 positions match TRBD1. Trimming cost V 5 bases and J 7 bases; bases outside gene matches: 7. Germline values: CDR1 SGHAT, CDR2 FQNNGV. The CDR3 runs to 15 residues.

This clone was detected ten times or more. The chain combines TRBV7-8 with TRBJ2-1; 12 positions agree with TRBD1. The CDR3 is 16 amino acids. The V gene's germline CDR1 is SGHVS and CDR2 FQNEAQ. V lost 5 bases and J lost 9; bases outside the gene matches: 11. CDR3 region: CASSNRDRGRGSEQFF. The CDR3 coding sequence is TGTGCCAGCAGCAACCGGGACAGGGGGCGCGGGAGTGAGCAGTTCTTC.

In this sample, this clone turned up a few times. The chain combines TRBV6-5 with TRBJ2-1, with 7 bases identical to TRBD1. The CDR3 is 15 residues long. V shed 3 bases, J shed 5 bases, and the junction held 7 bases outside the gene matches. Germline loops: CDR1 MNHEY, CDR2 SVGAGI. The chain's CDR3 is CASSYGATGNNEQFF. The DNA for the CDR3 is TGTGCCAGCAGTTATGGGGCGACAGGGAACAATGAGCAGTTCTTC.

J is TRBJ2-1 and V is TRBV20-1, with a tentative D call TRBD2 (7 bases). In germline, CDR1 is DFQATT, CDR2 SNEGSKA (reference sequence). CDR3 length equals 14 residues. V lost 0 bases and J 12 bases, leaving 18 bases between the germline ends. Here the CDR3 reads CSARDRGAPKVQFF. The DNA for the CDR3 is TGCAGTGCTAGAGATCGGGGGGCGCCAAAGGTGCAGTTCTTC.